This T cell receptor beta chain was identified during a study of tumor-infiltrating lymphocytes in localized non-small cell lung cancer. Study-level information: Resected tumor was paired with non-adjacent uninvolved lung from the same patient. Whole-study findings and limits: Higher tumor T cell infiltration than in uninvolved lung was supported by TCRbeta sequencing. Tumor T-cell fraction was not associated with recurrence-free survival.

From germline, CDR1 is SGHTA and CDR2 FQGNSA. Trimming took 2 bases from V and 2 from J, leaving 9 bases between them. The CDR3 runs to 14 residues. Generated by immunoSEQ multiplex PCR, the TCRdb table keeps only in-frame clones and is missing some. The repertoire holds 9,500 to 15,000 clones, with around 81% as singletons. This clone has a single count. The antigen is not known. Sequenced sample: lung tumor tissue. V is TRBV7-2 and J is TRBJ2-5; D is uncertain. This TCR derives from a human donor with non-small cell lung cancer. DNA for the CDR3: TGTGCCAGCAGCTTATTGGGCCCTCAAGAGACCCAGTACTTC. Amino acids: CASSLLGPQETQYF.